These 27 T cell receptor beta chains were sequenced from one sample in a study of blood T cells in healthy people across ages (dated by TCRdb to the mid-2010s). Libraries were constructed by 5' RACE. TCRdb records Illumina HiSeq 2500 as the sequencer. The second PCR ran for about 7 to 11 cycles and used a J-beta primer mix along with a sample-barcoded 5' primer. Using fastp at Q25 and MiXCR, TCRdb reprocessed the public reads and kept productive beta chains. One record per CDR3 amino acid sequence lists the most common genes and DNA. In this sample the table shows fewer than 1,000,000 distinct CDR3 sequences, around 45% of which occur a single time. The top ten constitute around 18% of the sample. The sample comprised blood. Receptors originate from a man in his 60s in good health.

This clonotype was recorded a few times. The DNA for the CDR3 is TGCGCCAGCAGCCAACTAAGCGGGGCGGGGAATACGCAGTATTTT. Residues: CASSQLSGAGNTQYF. This rearrangement joins TRBV4-3 to TRBJ2-3, with 7 bases aligning to TRBD2. CDR1 and CDR2 from the germline V gene are LGHNA and YSLEER. J gave up 7 bases and V 2 bases, and 9 bases lay outside the gene matches. This CDR3 has 15 amino acids.

This chain uses TRBV6-2 or TRBV6-3 with TRBJ2-5; TRBD2 aligns across 8 bases. The germline V gene has CDR1 MNHEY and CDR2 SVGEGT. V lost 4 bases to trimming and J lost 11 bases; unmatched junction nucleotides: 15. CDR3 size: 15 residues. CDR3 protein: CASSLIGSGGSEQYF. CDR3 coding DNA: TGTGCCAGCAGTTTGATCGGGAGCGGGGGAAGTGAGCAGTACTTC.

This clonotype has just one count. The chain carries TRBV3-1 and TRBJ1-1; D is possibly TRBD1 (5 bases). Germline CDR1 is LGHDT and CDR2 is YNNKEL (reference sequence). The CDR3 consists of 13 residues. Between the trimmed V and J ends, which lost 5 bases and 7 bases, there was a span of 14 bases. The CDR3 is CASSFGTRREAFF. The CDR3 DNA reads TGTGCCAGCAGCTTCGGGACTAGACGTGAAGCTTTCTTT.

This rearrangement joins TRBV28 to TRBJ2-7, with D perhaps matching TRBD2 (5 bases). The CDR3 contains 15 residues. The V end was cut by 8 bases, the J end by 6 bases, with 23 bases between. CDR1 is MDHEN, CDR2 SYDVKM, per germline. The CDR3 here is CASRPTRLGISEQYF. In DNA, the CDR3 is TGTGCCAGCCGCCCTACTAGATTGGGCATCTCCGAGCAGTACTTC.

The chain has TRBV28 and TRBJ1-2; D remains unclear. CDR1 MDHEN and CDR2 SYDVKM come from the germline V gene. This CDR3 contains 11 residues. V lost 4 bases and J 10 bases, leaving 10 bases between the germline ends. This CDR3 is CASSSRADYTF. The CDR3 DNA reads TGTGCCAGCAGTTCAAGGGCCGACTACACCTTC.

This clonotype came up a few times. The V and J genes are TRBV15 and TRBJ2-1; D is uncertain. V was clipped by 0 bases and J by 0 bases, with 6 bases between them. This CDR3 has 15 residues. Germline CDR1 and CDR2: LNHNV and YYDKDF (reference sequence). The CDR3 DNA is TGTGCCACCAGCAGAGATCTTTTCTCCTACAATGAGCAGTTCTTC. It is translated as CATSRDLFSYNEQFF.

V usage is TRBV20-1 and J usage is TRBJ1-4, with 7 bases that match TRBD1. J lost 8 bases, V lost 0 bases, and 15 bases had no gene match. Germline V gene lookup returns CDR1 DFQATT and CDR2 SNEGSKA (reference sequence). The CDR3 runs 17 residues. The chain's CDR3 is CSARDPMTGSGNEKLFF. The CDR3 region has the DNA TGCAGTGCTAGAGATCCCATGACAGGGAGCGGCAACGAAAAACTGTTTTTT.

This clonotype has a handful of counts. The chain has TRBV12-3 or TRBV12-4 and TRBJ2-1; 7 nucleotides align to TRBD2. The CDR3 runs 16 residues. Trimming cost V 6 bases and J 3 bases; bases outside gene matches: 11. CDR3 loop: CASSPRAGEDYNEQFF. CDR3 sequence (DNA): TGTGCCAGCAGCCCAAGGGCGGGGGAGGACTACAATGAGCAGTTCTTC.

This clonotype showed up many times. V is TRBV4-3 and J is TRBJ2-4; TRBD1 is a possible D gene (5 bases). This CDR3 is built from 18 residues. The V and J ends lost 0 bases and 2 bases respectively, with 17 bases between them. Germline CDR1 and CDR2: LGHNA and YSLEER. DNA of the CDR3: TGCGCCAGCAGCCAAGATTCTCCCTCGTCAGGGACCAAAAACATTCAGTACTTC. Protein product: CASSQDSPSSGTKNIQYF.

This clonotype was recorded a few times. This chain uses TRBV6-5 with TRBJ2-7, with a possible D match to TRBD2 (6 bases). Germline V gives CDR1 MNHEY, CDR2 SVGAGI. CDR3 length: 15 residues. V was pared by 4 bases and J by 2 bases, with 15 bases between. The CDR3 loop reads CASSSIRGTAYEQYF. CDR3 DNA sequence: TGTGCCAGCAGTTCAATCCGGGGGACCGCCTACGAGCAGTACTTC.

The sample holds one count of this clonotype. The V gene is TRBV11-3, the J gene TRBJ2-2; D ambiguous. This CDR3 comprises 16 residues. Trimming shortened V by 2 bases and J by 0 bases, and 10 bases separated the two germline ends. From germline, CDR1 is SGHNT and CDR2 YENEEA. DNA for the CDR3: TGTGCCAGCAGCTTAATAGCAGGATCGAACACCGGGGAGCTGTTTTTT. Amino acids: CASSLIAGSNTGELFF.

The sample holds one count of this clonotype. The CDR3 region is CASSPNPVRDRGFYEQYF. For the CDR3, the DNA is TGTGCCAGCTCACCAAATCCGGTTAGAGACAGGGGCTTCTACGAGCAGTACTTC. This chain links TRBV18 with TRBJ2-7; 8 positions agree with TRBD1. Germline loops: CDR1 KGHSH, CDR2 LQKENI. V lost 2 bases and J lost 3; bases outside the gene matches: 15. The CDR3 has 18 amino acids.

For this clonotype: The junction departs from germline at one end; a sequencing error may be responsible. V and J are TRBV7-7 and TRBJ2-1; 8 nucleotides agree with TRBD2. This CDR3 has 16 amino acids. Germline values: CDR1 SSHAT, CDR2 FNYEAQ (reference sequence). The CDR3 DNA sequence: TGTGCTAGCAGCTTAGCGGGGCTAGCGGGTAACAATGAGCAGTTCTTC. Its protein is CASSLAGLAGNNEQFF. The full variable domain, rest sourced from reference TRBV7-7 and TRBJ2-1, is GAGVSQSPRYKVTKRGQDVTLRCDPISSHATLYWYQQALGQGPEFLTYFNYEAQPDKSGLPSDRFSAERPEGSISTLTIQRTEQRDSAMYRCASSLAGLAGNNEQFFGPGTRLTVL.

The table lists this clonotype with a few counts. This chain joins TRBV4-3 and TRBJ1-2; TRBD1 matches 9 bases. V dropped 2 bases and J dropped 6; count of bases not matched to a gene: 7. This CDR3 comprises 15 residues. Germline V lookup: CDR1 LGHNA, CDR2 YSLEER. CDR3 amino acids: CASSQLDRGSHGYTF. CDR3 sequence (DNA): TGCGCCAGCAGCCAACTGGACAGGGGCTCTCATGGCTACACCTTC.

This clonotype has only a few counts. The chain uses TRBV6-2 or TRBV6-3 and TRBJ2-7; 9 positions agree with TRBD1. The CDR3 is 15 amino acids. Germline V gene data show CDR1 as MNHEY and CDR2 as SVGEGT. The ends lost 5 bases at V and 1 base at J; junction bases unmatched: 6. In DNA, the CDR3 is TGTGCCAGCAGTCCAGACAGGGGGTTTTCCTACGAGCAGTACTTC. Protein sequence: CASSPDRGFSYEQYF.

The chain links TRBV6-6 to TRBJ1-1; TRBD1 matches at 7 bases. The CDR3 is made up of 16 amino acids. The germline CDR1 and CDR2 sequences are MNHNY and SVGAGI (reference sequence). The V segment lost 6 bases and the J segment 1 base; nucleotides outside the gene matches: 11. CDR3 DNA sequence: TGTGCCAGCAGCTGGGACAGACTTCGGGGGAACACTGAAGCTTTCTTT. It encodes CASSWDRLRGNTEAFF.

Of note for this clonotype: With a much larger clone just one base away, this may be a read error. The chain couples TRBV5-1 to TRBJ1-4, with D possibly matching TRBD1 (6 bases). The V end was cut by 6 bases, the J end by 8 bases, with 26 bases between. The CDR3 spans 17 residues. CDR1 is SGHRS, CDR2 YFSETQ, per germline. The CDR3: CASNLSPGGGIGEKLFF. The CDR3, as DNA: TGCGCCAGCAACTTATCTCCTGGAGGGGGGATCGGAGAAAAACTGTTTTTT.

The chain recombines TRBV5-1 with TRBJ1-2; TRBD1 aligns across 9 bases. Looked up from germline, CDR1 is SGHRS and CDR2 is YFSETQ. This CDR3 has 15 residues. V shed 5 bases, J shed 8 bases, and the junction held 13 bases outside the gene matches. CDR3 residues: CASSSTGQGDRGYTF. The CDR3 DNA sequence: TGCGCCAGCAGTTCAACGGGACAGGGAGATAGGGGCTACACCTTC.

This clonotype occurred a few times. The chain carries TRBV6-1 and TRBJ2-7; 15 bases are shared with TRBD2. The better agreement between TRBJ2-5 and the DNA end casts doubt on the J call. The CDR3 is made up of 18 amino acids. In germline, CDR1 is MNHNS, CDR2 SASEGT. The CDR3 region is CASSTGLAGGIRRETQYF. The CDR3 bases are TGTGCCAGCAGTACCGGACTAGCGGGGGGGATCAGGCGAGAGACCCAGTACTTC.

The chain couples TRBV2 to TRBJ2-7, with D uncertain. This CDR3 comprises 14 residues. Germline CDR1 SNHLY, CDR2 FYNNEI. V was cut by 7 bases and J by 1 base, with 14 bases left in between. CDR3: CASKQNGPSYEQYF. The CDR3 nucleotides are TGTGCCAGCAAGCAAAATGGACCTTCCTACGAGCAGTACTTC.

The chain recombines TRBV20-1 with TRBJ1-4; D not certain. CDR3 length: 14 residues. Trimming left V 6 bases short and J 8 bases short, with 19 bases between. Germline V gives CDR1 DFQATT, CDR2 SNEGSKA (reference sequence). CDR3 sequence: CSARLWSKGEKLFF. In DNA form, the CDR3 reads TGCAGTGCCAGGCTGTGGTCCAAAGGAGAAAAACTGTTTTTT.

The CDR3 region is CAINPGGDRYGYTF. CDR3 nucleotides: TGTGCCATCAATCCAGGAGGGGACCGCTATGGCTACACCTTC. The chain combines TRBV10-3 with TRBJ1-2; D possibly corresponds to TRBD1 (5 bases). This CDR3 contains 14 residues. Trimming removed 7 bases from V and 4 bases from J, with 16 bases in between. The germline CDR1 and CDR2 sequences are ENHRY and SYGVKD.

This clonotype was recorded at least ten times. This chain joins TRBV21-1 and TRBJ2-1; no DNA check was done on the table's D call, TRBD2. TRBV21-1 is a listed pseudogene. The CDR3 sequence is 17 residues long. As DNA, the CDR3 is TGTGCCAGCAGAAAAACCTCTAGCGGGGGGCCCTACAATGAGCAGTTCTTC. It specifies CASRKTSSGGPYNEQFF.

This clonotype was seen a handful of times. The chain has TRBV7-2 and TRBJ2-7; D remains ambiguous. CDR1 is SGHTA and CDR2 is FQGNSA in the germline V gene. This CDR3 is built from 15 residues. V gave up 1 base and J gave up 2 bases, with 12 bases separating them. CDR3 DNA: TGTGCCAGCAGCTTAGGGGCAGGTACTCCCTACGAGCAGTACTTC. This gives the protein CASSLGAGTPYEQYF.

The chain is built from TRBV11-1 and TRBJ1-2, with 7 bases fitting TRBD1. Losses at the gene ends were 3 bases for V and 3 bases for J; bases not matched to a gene: 4. Germline CDR1 SGHAT, CDR2 FQDESV (reference sequence). The CDR3 runs to 14 residues. CDR3 DNA: TGTGCCAGCAGCTTCCAAGGACAGGACTATGGCTACACCTTC. This encodes CASSFQGQDYGYTF.

As for this clonotype: The germline gene is not matched at one end of the junction; a read error may be the cause. The chain joins TRBV20-1 to TRBJ2-1; 16 nucleotides agree with TRBD2. Germline V gene sequence: CDR1 DFQATT, CDR2 SNEGSKA (reference sequence). CDR3 length equals 16 residues. CDR3 in DNA: TGCAGTGCTAGAGGGGGGACTAGCGGGGGGGCCAATGGGCAGTTCTTC. This translates into CSARGGTSGGANGQFF.

In this sample, this clonotype turned up once. The junction departs from the called germline gene at one end, perhaps through a read error. The chain uses TRBV7-9 and TRBJ2-5, with D possibly being TRBD2 (6 bases). TRBJ2-7 matches the DNA end more closely, so the J call is doubtful. CDR3 length equals 17 residues. Germline V gene sequence: CDR1 SEHNR, CDR2 FQNEAQ (reference sequence). CDR3 in amino acids: CASSPRDGGPSSCEQYF. DNA for the CDR3: TGTGCCAGCAGCCCCCGGGACGGGGGTCCCTCCTCCTGCGAGCAGTACTTC.